Given below is one T cell receptor beta chain in context. Its antigen has not been determined. Per-base quality was not reported, and no clone a single base away is much larger than it. Clipping removes 4 bases from V and 1 base from J, with 17 as the unmatched junction base count. The CDR3, from cysteine to phenylalanine, totals 19 residues. The CDR3 DNA has 57 bases and is translated from base 1. Via the germline V gene, CDR1 is SGHRS and CDR2 YFSETQ. The immunoSEQ Assay, a bias-controlled multiplex PCR, was used to amplify TCRbeta CDR3 regions from genomic DNA. Per the source publication's procedure: The number of nucleated cells in each sample was estimated from the amplification of reference gene primers within the assay. Sequence reads were collapsed and filtered to measure the absolute abundance of every unique TCRbeta CDR3 rearrangement. For each sample, productive Simpson clonality was calculated as the square root of Simpson's diversity index across productive rearrangements. TCRdb took this table from immuneACCESS and kept in-frame rearrangements with V and J called. Such tables lack part of the clones; where checked against another copy, unresolved V genes explain under half of the gap, and the rest is unexplained. V and J calls and clone size follow that table, whereas D and trimming were derived from the DNA. The sample table shows 150,000 or so clones, and 81% are seen once. In total, the top ten clones hold 11% of the sample.

These data are taken from a study of blood T cell repertoires in COVID-19 (dated by TCRdb to the early 2020s). Regarding the complete study: Collaborator samples came from the United States, Italy and Spain and covered acute and convalescent phases of COVID-19. The prospective study material was composed of cDNA or gDNA derived from T cells, B-cell-depleted T cells, or PBMCs. The samples were drawn from the first 160 participants of the ongoing ImmuneRACE study and from some 1,300 subjects provided by 6 global collaborators. Where available, HLA class I and class II types were taken from metadata supplied by the sample provider and were not determined by assay-based typing. The repertoires were released in a freely available public database meant as a resource for research on the immune response to SARS-CoV-2. A de-identified subject ID, COVID-19 status, age in years and sex were almost always included in the sample metadata. Subjects who had been exposed to COVID-19, were actively infected with it, or had recovered from it provided the deeply sampled blood TCRbeta repertoires that made up the dataset.

Collaborating institutions collected whole blood in K2EDTA tubes following their own protocols. For TCRbeta analysis, collaborator samples were shipped as frozen whole blood, as isolated PBMCs, or as DNA extracted from either sample type. Study-wide conclusions, independent of this receptor: Clinical and demographic metadata were provided uncurated, with the amount varying by source and participant.

Input material: peripheral blood. The sequence was obtained from a man between 60 and 70 years old with active or convalescent COVID-19. The chain joins TRBV5-1 to TRBJ2-5, and TRBD1 aligns with 9 junction nucleotides. CDR3 loop: CASSLGRQGGTMVQETQYF. The sequenced DNA is TGCGCCAGCAGCCTAGGGAGACAGGGGGGGACCATGGTCCAAGAGACCCAGTACTTC.